The source of this TCR beta chain is a study of blood T cell repertoires in COVID-19. Study summary: COVID-19 samples from acute and convalescent phases originated in the United States, Italy and Spain.

The repertoire was sequenced with immunoSEQ multiplex PCR; TCRdb's copy has only in-frame clones and lacks some. This sample has hundreds of thousands of clones; about nine tenths occur once, and the top ten carry over 1.5%. V was pared by 9 bases and J by 0 bases, with 12 bases between. Germline loops: CDR1 SGHVS, CDR2 FQNEAQ. This CDR3 spans 13 amino acids. Participants reported their clinical history, and cohort assignment relied on those reports. This clonotype was sampled from a man in his forties who had recovered from COVID-19. What was sequenced was PBMCs or T cells enriched from blood (not recorded which). The chain carries TRBV7-8 and TRBJ2-7; TRBD2 is a possible D gene (6 bases). The CDR3 loop is CASLGGYSYEQYF. The CDR3 region has the DNA TGTGCCAGTCTGGGGGGTTACTCCTACGAGCAGTACTTC. Together with reference TRBV7-8 and TRBJ2-7, the CDR3 gives the full variable domain: GAGVSQSPRYKVAKRGQDVALRCDPISGHVSLFWYQQALGQGPEFLTYFQNEAQLDKSGLPSDRFFAERPEGSVSTLKIQRTQQEDSAVYLCASLGGYSYEQYFGPGTRLTVT.